The sequence of this TCR beta chain was determined in a study of blood T cell repertoires in COVID-19. Across the whole study: The United States, Italy and Spain provided the acute and convalescent COVID-19 samples. From T cells, B-cell-depleted T cells, or PBMCs came the material, which was cDNA or gDNA.

Original handling: It was from reference gene primer amplification that nucleated cell counts were estimated. Clones were read by immunoSEQ multiplex PCR, and TCRdb kept only the in-frame ones, dropping some. Clonal size and the V and J genes are those of that table, whereas D and trimming came from the DNA. This table has approximately 93,000 clones, around 86% appearing once. This CDR3 spans 16 amino acids. The J segment lost 5 bases and the V segment lost 1 base, leaving 11 bases of the junction unmatched. Germline-derived CDR1 and CDR2 are SGHTS and YDEGEE. This rearrangement joins TRBV5-8 to TRBJ1-2, with 7 bases identical to TRBD1. This clonotype was sampled from a human donor in a cohort sampled during active COVID-19. The source material was peripheral blood. CDR3 DNA: TGTGCCAGCAGCTTGATGCCTGGGACAGCGACTTATGGCTACACCTTC. This gives the protein CASSLMPGTATYGYTF.